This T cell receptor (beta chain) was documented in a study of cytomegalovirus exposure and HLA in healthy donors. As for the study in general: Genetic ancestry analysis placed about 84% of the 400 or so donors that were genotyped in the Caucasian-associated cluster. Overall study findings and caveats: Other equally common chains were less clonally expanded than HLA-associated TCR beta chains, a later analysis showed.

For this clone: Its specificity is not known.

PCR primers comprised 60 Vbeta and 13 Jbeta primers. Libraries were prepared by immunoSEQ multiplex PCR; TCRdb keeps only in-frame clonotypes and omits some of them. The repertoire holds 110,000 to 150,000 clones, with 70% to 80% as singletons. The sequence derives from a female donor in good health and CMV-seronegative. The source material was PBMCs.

CDR3 sequence: CASSTLGQPNTEAFF. DNA of the CDR3: TGTGCCAGCAGCACCCTCGGACAGCCGAACACTGAAGCTTTCTTT. The chain links TRBV6-5 to TRBJ1-1; D perhaps matches TRBD1 (6 bases). The length of the CDR3 is 15 residues. Germline CDR1 reads MNHEY; CDR2 reads SVGAGI. V was trimmed by 6 bases and J by 1 base, leaving 15 bases between them.